The 10 T cell receptor beta chains reported below all come from one sample, sequenced in a study of blood T cell repertoires in COVID-19. The assay was immunoSEQ multiplex PCR, and TCRdb's table has in-frame clones only and misses some. The data show 150,000 or so clones, roughly 80% seen once. Sequencing input: PBMCs or T cells enriched from blood (not recorded which). The receptors originated from a woman aged 45-60 years who had recovered from COVID-19.

This clone was found once. The chain has TRBV5-1 and TRBJ2-2, with TRBD2 matching 7 bases. Per germline, CDR1 SGHRS and CDR2 YFSETQ. The CDR3 sequence is 15 residues long. V was pared by 5 bases and J by 0 bases, with 4 bases of the junction left unmatched. The CDR3 here is CASRRRGTNTGELFF. The DNA for the CDR3 is TGCGCCAGCAGAAGGCGGGGGACGAACACCGGGGAGCTGTTTTTT.

The V call is TRBV6-1, the J call TRBJ2-1; TRBD2 agrees at 8 bases. The CDR3 totals 13 residues. CDR1 is MNHNS, CDR2 SASEGT, per germline. Trimming removed 6 bases from V and 8 bases from J; junction bases left unmatched: 6. DNA for the CDR3: TGTGCCAGCAGCGAAACCGGGGGGGATGAGCAGTTCTTC. It is translated as CASSETGGDEQFF.

V and J are TRBV28 and TRBJ1-2; maybe TRBD1 (6 bases). CDR3 length: 14 amino acids. V was pared by 5 bases and J by 2 bases, with 12 bases between. Germline CDR1 is MDHEN and CDR2 is SYDVKM. The DNA for the CDR3 is TGTGCCAGCAGTACCCCACAGGGAAACTATGGCTACACCTTC. This sequence encodes CASSTPQGNYGYTF.

This clone showed up just once. The rearrangement joins TRBV14 to TRBJ2-2, with 12 bases matching TRBD2. The CDR3 length is 17 residues. V lost 0 bases to trimming and J lost 4 bases; unmatched junction nucleotides: 3. CDR1 and CDR2 (germline): SGHDN, FVKESK. CDR3 nucleotides: TGTGCCAGCAGCCAAGAACTAGCGGGGGGCGGCACCGGGGAGCTGTTTTTT. It encodes CASSQELAGGGTGELFF.

V usage is TRBV9 and J usage is TRBJ1-1; D is possibly TRBD1 (6 bases). V lost 0 bases and J 4 bases, leaving 10 bases between the germline ends. The CDR3 runs to 14 residues. Germline V gene sequence: CDR1 SGDLS, CDR2 YYNGEE. The CDR3 DNA sequence: TGTGCCAGCAGCGTAGTGGTCAGGGGCACTGAAGCTTTCTTT. Translating gives CASSVVVRGTEAFF.

J is TRBJ1-1 and V is TRBV5-1, with D maybe TRBD1 (5 bases). Germline V lookup: CDR1 SGHRS, CDR2 YFSETQ. Trimming shortened V by 5 bases and J by 0 bases, and 11 bases separated the two germline ends. The CDR3 totals 14 residues. The CDR3 bases are TGCGCCAGCAGAAAAGACAGCCTGAACACTGAAGCTTTCTTT. It specifies CASRKDSLNTEAFF.

This clone was counted only a few times. J is TRBJ1-1 and V is TRBV10-3; 9 nucleotides match TRBD1. V lost 3 bases to trimming and J lost 5 bases; unmatched junction nucleotides: 4. The CDR3 is made up of 14 amino acids. The germline CDR1 and CDR2 sequences are ENHRY and SYGVKD. The CDR3 reads CAISDRTGETEAFF. CDR3 in DNA: TGTGCCATCAGTGATCGGACAGGGGAAACTGAAGCTTTCTTT.

The chain is built from TRBV11-3 and TRBJ1-1; D gene ambiguous. In germline, CDR1 is SGHNT, CDR2 YENEEA. The CDR3 is 13 amino acids. The V end was cut by 3 bases, the J end by 0 bases, with 5 bases between. CDR3 nucleotides: TGTGCCAGCAGCTTCACAGTGAACACTGAAGCTTTCTTT. Its translation: CASSFTVNTEAFF.

This clone was seen more than once but under ten times. The chain uses TRBV5-1 and TRBJ2-1; weak D call: TRBD1 (6 bases). V lost 4 bases, J lost 0 bases, and 11 bases lay in between. The CDR3 sequence is 15 residues long. Per germline, CDR1 SGHRS and CDR2 YFSETQ. CDR3 nucleotides: TGCGCCAGCAGCAAAGGACAGAGCTCCTACAATGAGCAGTTCTTC. It translates to CASSKGQSSYNEQFF.

The V and J genes are TRBV19 and TRBJ1-1; 7 nucleotides line up with TRBD1. The CDR3 extends over 14 amino acids. V was clipped by 6 bases and J by 4 bases; unmatched bases: 8. The germline V gene has CDR1 LNHDA and CDR2 SQIVND (reference sequence). In nucleotides, the CDR3 is TGTGCCAGTAGCCGACAGGGAAAGGGCACTGAAGCTTTCTTT. Translated: CASSRQGKGTEAFF.